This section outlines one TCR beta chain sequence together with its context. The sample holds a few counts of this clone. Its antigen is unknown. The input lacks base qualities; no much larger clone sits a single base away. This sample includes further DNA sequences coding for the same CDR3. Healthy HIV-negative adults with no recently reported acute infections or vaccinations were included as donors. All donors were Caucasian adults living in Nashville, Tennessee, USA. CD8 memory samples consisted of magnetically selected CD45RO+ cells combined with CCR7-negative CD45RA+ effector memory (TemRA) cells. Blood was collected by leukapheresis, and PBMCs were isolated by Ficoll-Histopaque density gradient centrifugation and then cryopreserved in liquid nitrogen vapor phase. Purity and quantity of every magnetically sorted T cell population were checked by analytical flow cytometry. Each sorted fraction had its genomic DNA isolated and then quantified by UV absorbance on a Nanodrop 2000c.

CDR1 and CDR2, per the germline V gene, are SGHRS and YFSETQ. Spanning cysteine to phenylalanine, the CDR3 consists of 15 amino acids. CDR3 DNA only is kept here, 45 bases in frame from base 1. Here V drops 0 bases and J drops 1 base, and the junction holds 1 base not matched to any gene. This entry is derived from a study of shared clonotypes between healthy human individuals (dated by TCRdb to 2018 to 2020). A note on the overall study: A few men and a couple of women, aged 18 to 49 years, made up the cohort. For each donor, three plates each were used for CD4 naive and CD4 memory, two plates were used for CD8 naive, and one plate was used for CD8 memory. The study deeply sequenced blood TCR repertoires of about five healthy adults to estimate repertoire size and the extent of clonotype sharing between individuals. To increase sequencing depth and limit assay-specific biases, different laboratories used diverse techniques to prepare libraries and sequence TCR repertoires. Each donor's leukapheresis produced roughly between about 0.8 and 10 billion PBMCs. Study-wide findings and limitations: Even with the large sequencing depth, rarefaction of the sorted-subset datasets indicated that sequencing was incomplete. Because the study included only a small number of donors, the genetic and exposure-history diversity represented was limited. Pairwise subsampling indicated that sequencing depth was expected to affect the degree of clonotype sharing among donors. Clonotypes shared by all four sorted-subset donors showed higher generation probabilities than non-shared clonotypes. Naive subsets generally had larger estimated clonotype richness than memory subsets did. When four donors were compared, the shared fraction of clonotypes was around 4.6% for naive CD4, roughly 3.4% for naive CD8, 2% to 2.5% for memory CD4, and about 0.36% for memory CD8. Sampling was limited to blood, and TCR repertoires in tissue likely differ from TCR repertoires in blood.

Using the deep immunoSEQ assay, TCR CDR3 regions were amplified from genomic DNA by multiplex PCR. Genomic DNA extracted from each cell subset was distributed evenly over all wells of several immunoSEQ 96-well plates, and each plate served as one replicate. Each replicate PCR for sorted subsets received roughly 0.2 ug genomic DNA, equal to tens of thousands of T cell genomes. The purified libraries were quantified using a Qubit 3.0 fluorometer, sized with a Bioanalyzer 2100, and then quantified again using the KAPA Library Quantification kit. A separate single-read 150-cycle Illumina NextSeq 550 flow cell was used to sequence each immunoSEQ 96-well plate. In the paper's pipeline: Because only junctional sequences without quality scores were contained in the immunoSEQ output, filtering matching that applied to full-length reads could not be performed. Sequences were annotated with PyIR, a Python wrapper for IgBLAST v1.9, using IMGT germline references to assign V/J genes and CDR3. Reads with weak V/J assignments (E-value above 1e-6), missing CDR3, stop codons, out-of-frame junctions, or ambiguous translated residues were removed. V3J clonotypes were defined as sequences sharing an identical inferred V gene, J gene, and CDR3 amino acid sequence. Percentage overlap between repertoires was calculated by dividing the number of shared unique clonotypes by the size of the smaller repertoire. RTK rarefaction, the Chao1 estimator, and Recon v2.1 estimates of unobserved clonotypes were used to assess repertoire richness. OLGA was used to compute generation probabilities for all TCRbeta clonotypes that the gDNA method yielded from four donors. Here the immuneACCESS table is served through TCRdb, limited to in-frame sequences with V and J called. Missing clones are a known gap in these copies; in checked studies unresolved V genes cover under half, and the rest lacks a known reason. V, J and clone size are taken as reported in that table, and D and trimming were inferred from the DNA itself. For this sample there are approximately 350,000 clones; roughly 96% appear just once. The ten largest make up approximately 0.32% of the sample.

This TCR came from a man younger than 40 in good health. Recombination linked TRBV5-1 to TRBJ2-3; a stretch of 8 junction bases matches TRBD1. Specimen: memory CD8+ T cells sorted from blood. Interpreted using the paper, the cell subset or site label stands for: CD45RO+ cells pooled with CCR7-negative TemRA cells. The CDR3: CASSLATGGTDTQYF. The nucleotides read TGCGCCAGCAGCTTGGCGACAGGGGGCACAGATACGCAGTATTTT.